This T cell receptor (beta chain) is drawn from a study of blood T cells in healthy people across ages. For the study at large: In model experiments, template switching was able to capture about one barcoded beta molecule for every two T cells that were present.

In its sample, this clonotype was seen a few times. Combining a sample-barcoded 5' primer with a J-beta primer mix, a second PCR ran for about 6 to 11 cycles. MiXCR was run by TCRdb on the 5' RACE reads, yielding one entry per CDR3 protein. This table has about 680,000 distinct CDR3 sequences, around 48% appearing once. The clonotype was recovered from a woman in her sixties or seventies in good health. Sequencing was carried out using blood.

The CDR3 nucleotides are TGTGCCATCAGTGAGGCGAACAGACAAGAGACCCAGTACTTC. Amino acids: CAISEANRQETQYF. V gene TRBV10-3 combines with J gene TRBJ2-5; D gene ambiguous. The CDR3 spans 14 residues. Trimming removed 2 bases at V and 2 bases at J, with 9 bases between. The V gene's germline CDR1 is ENHRY and CDR2 SYGVKD.